The T cell receptor (beta chain) under discussion was sequenced for a study of T cell clonality in common variable immunodeficiency. Study observations and caveats: Shared TCRbeta clones were fewer between CVID subjects than controls. Reportedly, TCR beta sequences from common variable immunodeficiency showed fewer deletions and N-nucleotide insertions.

Equal genomic DNA amounts from CVID and control samples were sequenced. Sequenced by immunoSEQ multiplex PCR; TCRdb stores in-frame clones only, minus some. In total the sample includes over 30,000 clones, none of them seen once. Looked up from germline, CDR1 is SGHRS and CDR2 is YFSETQ. V dropped 5 bases and J dropped 2 bases, with 11 bases sitting between them. The CDR3 contains 14 residues. Concerning this clone: Its antigen remains unknown. Read data end 3 residues before the CDR3 end; the end is taken from the germline J gene.

Diagnosis required reduced IgG, IgA and/or IgM with specific antibody deficiency. The chain uses TRBV5-1 and TRBJ2-1; TRBD1 is a possible D gene (5 bases). The clonotype was recovered from a human donor with common variable immunodeficiency. Sequencing was carried out using peripheral blood mononuclear cells. CDR3: CASSSTEAYNEQFF. The sequenced part of the CDR3 DNA is TGCGCCAGCAGTTCGACAGAGGCCTACAATGAG.